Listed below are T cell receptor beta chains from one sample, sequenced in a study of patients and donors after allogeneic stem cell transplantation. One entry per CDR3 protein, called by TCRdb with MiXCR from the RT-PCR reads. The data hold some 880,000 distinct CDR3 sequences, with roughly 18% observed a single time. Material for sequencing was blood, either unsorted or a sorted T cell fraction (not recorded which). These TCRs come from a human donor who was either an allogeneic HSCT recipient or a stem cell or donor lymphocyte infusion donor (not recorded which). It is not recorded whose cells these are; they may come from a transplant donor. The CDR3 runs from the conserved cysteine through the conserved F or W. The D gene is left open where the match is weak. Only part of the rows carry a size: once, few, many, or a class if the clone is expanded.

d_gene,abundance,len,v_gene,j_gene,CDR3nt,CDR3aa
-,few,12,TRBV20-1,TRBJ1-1,TGCAGTGCTAGGATAGGGAACACTGAAGCTTTCTTT,CSARIGNTEAFF
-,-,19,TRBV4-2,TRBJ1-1,TGTGCCAGCAGCCAAGACGGTATGGTAATGCGACAGGTGAACACTGAAGCTTTCTTT,CASSQDGMVMRQVNTEAFF
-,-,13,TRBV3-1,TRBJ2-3,TGTGCCAGCAGCCCCCTCGCCGGGGAGGAGCAGTATTTT,CASSPLAGEEQYF
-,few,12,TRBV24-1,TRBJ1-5,TGTGCCACCACGACGGTTTATCAGCCCCAGCATTTT,CATTTVYQPQHF
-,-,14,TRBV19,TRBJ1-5,TGTGCCAGCCGACGAGGGCTAGTTAATCAGCCCCAGCATTTT,CASRRGLVNQPQHF
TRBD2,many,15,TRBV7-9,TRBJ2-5,TGTGCCAGCAGCTTAGGAGCGGGAGCCGGAGAGACCCAGTACTTC,CASSLGAGAGETQYF
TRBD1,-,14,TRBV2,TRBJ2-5,TGTGCCAGCAGGGCGGGACAGGGTGAGAAGACCCAGTACTTC,CASRAGQGEKTQYF
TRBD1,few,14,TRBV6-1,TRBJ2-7,TGTGCCAGCAGACACCGGGACAGGGGCCACGAGCAGTACTTC,CASRHRDRGHEQYF
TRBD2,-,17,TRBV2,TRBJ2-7,TGTGCCAGCAGGGGCCCTAGGGGACTAGCGGGAAACTACGAGCAGTACTTC,CASRGPRGLAGNYEQYF
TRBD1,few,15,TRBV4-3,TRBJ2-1,TGCGCCAGCAGCCAAGATGGGACAGGGTTGAATGAGCAGTTCTTC,CASSQDGTGLNEQFF
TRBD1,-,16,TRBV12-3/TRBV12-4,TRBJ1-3,TGTGCCAGCAGTAGGGACAGGGGGCCCTCTGGAAACACCATATATTTT,CASSRDRGPSGNTIYF
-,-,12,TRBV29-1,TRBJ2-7,TGCAGCGTTGTGCCGGGGAAGGGCGAGCAGTACTTC,CSVVPGKGEQYF
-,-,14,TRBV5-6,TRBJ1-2,TGTGCCAGCAGCGGGCCCCAGGGGACTGCAGGCTACACCTTC,CASSGPQGTAGYTF
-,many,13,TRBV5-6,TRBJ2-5,TGTGCCAGCAGCTTACAGGCGGGAGAGACCCAGTACTTC,CASSLQAGETQYF
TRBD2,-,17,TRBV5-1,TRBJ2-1,TGCGCCAGCAGTTCCGGGGTACTAGCGGGAGGGCCAACTGAGCAGTTCTTC,CASSSGVLAGGPTEQFF
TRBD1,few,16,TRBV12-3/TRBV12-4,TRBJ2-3,TGTGCCAGCAGTTTAATCGGGGACAGGGGCACAGATACGCAGTATTTT,CASSLIGDRGTDTQYF
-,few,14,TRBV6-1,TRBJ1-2,TGTGCCAGCCAAGCGTCCCAGTTCGGCTATGGCTACACCTTC,CASQASQFGYGYTF
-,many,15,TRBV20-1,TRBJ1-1,TGCAGTGCTAGAGATTGGGTAGCTCCGAACACTGAAGCTTTCTTT,CSARDWVAPNTEAFF
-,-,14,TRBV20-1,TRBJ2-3,TGCAGTGCTAGTCGGTTAGCTAGCACAGATACGCAGTATTTT,CSASRLASTDTQYF
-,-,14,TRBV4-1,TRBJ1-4,TGCGCCAGCAGCCAATACCTGAATAATGAAAAACTGTTTTTT,CASSQYLNNEKLFF
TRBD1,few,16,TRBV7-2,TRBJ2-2,TGTGCCAGCAGCTCAGAGGGACAGGGTATCGCCGGGGAGCTGTTTTTT,CASSSEGQGIAGELFF
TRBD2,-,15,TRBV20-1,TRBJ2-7,TGCAGTGCTAGAGTGGGACTAACTCCTTCCTACGAGCAGTACTTC,CSARVGLTPSYEQYF
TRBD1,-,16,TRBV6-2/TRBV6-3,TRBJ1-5,TGTGCCAGCAGTACGCACAGGGGGCGGACTGGACAGCCCCAGCATTTT,CASSTHRGRTGQPQHF
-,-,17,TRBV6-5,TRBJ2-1,TGTGCCAGCAGTTACCCCGCTGGACTCCGCCTCTCCGTTGAGCAGTTCTTC,CASSYPAGLRLSVEQFF
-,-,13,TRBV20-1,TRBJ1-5,TGCAGTGCTCAACGACAGAGCAATCAGCCCCAGCATTTT,CSAQRQSNQPQHF
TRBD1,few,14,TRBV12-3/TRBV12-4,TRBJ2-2,TGTGCCAGCAGCCACAGGGGGGTGACCGGGGAGCTGTTTTTT,CASSHRGVTGELFF
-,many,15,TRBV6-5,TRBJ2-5,TGTGCCAGCAGTTACTCAGCCGGGGACGGGGAGACCCAGTACTTC,CASSYSAGDGETQYF
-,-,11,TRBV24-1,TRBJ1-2,TGTGCCACCATCCTCCGACAGTTCTACACCTTC,CATILRQFYTF
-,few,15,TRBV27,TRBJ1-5,TGTGCCAGCAGACCACAGGGCGTTAGCAATCAGCCCCAGCATTTT,CASRPQGVSNQPQHF
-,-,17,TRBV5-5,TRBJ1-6,TGTGCCAGCAGCTTGGGGCGGGCTCCGATCTATAATTCACCCCTCCACTTT,CASSLGRAPIYNSPLHF
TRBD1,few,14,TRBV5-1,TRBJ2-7,TGCGCCAGCAGCTGGGGGGACAGGGACTACGAGCAGTACTTC,CASSWGDRDYEQYF
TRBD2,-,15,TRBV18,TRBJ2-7,TGTGCCAGCTCACCGGGGACTAGCAGAGCCTACGAGCAGTACTTC,CASSPGTSRAYEQYF
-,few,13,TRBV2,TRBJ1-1,TGTGCCAGCAGTGGAGGAGAGAACACTGAAGCTTTCTTT,CASSGGENTEAFF
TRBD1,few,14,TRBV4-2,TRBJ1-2,TGTGCCAGCAGCCAAACAGACAGGGACTATGGCTACACCTTC,CASSQTDRDYGYTF
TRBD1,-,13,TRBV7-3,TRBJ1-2,TGTGCCAGCAGCATCCAGGGGGGCGGGGGCTACACCTTC,CASSIQGGGGYTF
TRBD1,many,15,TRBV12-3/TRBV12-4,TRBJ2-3,TGTGCCAGCAGGCCAGGGGGAGAGAGCACAGATACGCAGTATTTT,CASRPGGESTDTQYF
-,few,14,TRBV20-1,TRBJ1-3,TGCAGTGCTTTCGGGCCTCGCTCTGGAAACACCATATATTTT,CSAFGPRSGNTIYF
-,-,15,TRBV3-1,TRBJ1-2,TGTGCCAGCAGCCAAGATCGGCAGGCGCGTTATGGCTACACCTTC,CASSQDRQARYGYTF
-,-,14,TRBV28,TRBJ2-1,TGTGCCAGCAAGGGGTCAGGGACCTACAATGAGCAGTTCTTC,CASKGSGTYNEQFF
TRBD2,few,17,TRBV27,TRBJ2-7,TGTGCCAGCAGTTTACTGAGCGGGAGAACTAGGGCCCACGAGCAGTACTTC,CASSLLSGRTRAHEQYF
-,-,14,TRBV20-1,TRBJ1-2,TGCAGTGCTAGAGATCATTTCGGTGCCTATGGCTACACCTTC,CSARDHFGAYGYTF